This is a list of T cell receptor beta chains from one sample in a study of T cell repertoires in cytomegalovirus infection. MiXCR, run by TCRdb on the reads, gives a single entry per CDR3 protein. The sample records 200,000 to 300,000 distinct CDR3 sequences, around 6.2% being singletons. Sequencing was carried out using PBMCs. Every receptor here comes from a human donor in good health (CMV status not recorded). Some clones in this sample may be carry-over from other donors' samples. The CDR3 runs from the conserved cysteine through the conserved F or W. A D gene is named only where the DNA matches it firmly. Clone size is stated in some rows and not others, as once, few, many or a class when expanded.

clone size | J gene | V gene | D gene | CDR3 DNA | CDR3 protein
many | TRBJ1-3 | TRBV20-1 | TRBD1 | TGCAGTGCCACGACCGGGACAGGGGGCTACGGAAACACCATATATTTT | CSATTGTGGYGNTIYF
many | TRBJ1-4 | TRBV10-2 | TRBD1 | TGCGCCAGCAGGGACAGGGGTCCCGCAACTAATGAAAAACTGTTTTTT | CASRDRGPATNEKLFF
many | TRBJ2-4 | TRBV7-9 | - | TGTGCCAGCAGCCCTATGGGACGGGGAGCCAAAAACATTCAGTACTTC | CASSPMGRGAKNIQYF
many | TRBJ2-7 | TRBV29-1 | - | TGCAGCGTTTCGGGGAGCTCCTACGAGCAGTACTTC | CSVSGSSYEQYF
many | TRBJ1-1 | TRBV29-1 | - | TGCAGCGTAAACCAGGGGTCTCCTGAAGCTTTCTTT | CSVNQGSPEAFF
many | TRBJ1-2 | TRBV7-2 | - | TGTGCCAGCAGTCTGGACACCGGCTATGGCTACACCTTC | CASSLDTGYGYTF
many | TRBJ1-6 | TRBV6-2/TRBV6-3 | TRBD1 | TGTGCCAGCAGCCCGTCCGGGACAGGGGCGAATTCACCCCTCCACTTT | CASSPSGTGANSPLHF
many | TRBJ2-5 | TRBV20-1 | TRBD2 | TGCAGTGCTAGAGATGCCGGTAGCGGGGGCCTCCAAGAGACCCAGTACTTC | CSARDAGSGGLQETQYF
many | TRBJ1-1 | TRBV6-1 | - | TGTGCCAGCAGCGGCTCTAGGGCTTTCTTT | CASSGSRAFF
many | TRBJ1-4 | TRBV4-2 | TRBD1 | TGTGCCAGCAGCCAAGAGGGAGTGGGACAGGGAAATGAAAAACTGTTTTTT | CASSQEGVGQGNEKLFF
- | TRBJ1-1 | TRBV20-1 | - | TGCAGTGCTAGAGATATGGGGAAAATTGGGAACACTGAAGCTTTCTTT | CSARDMGKIGNTEAFF
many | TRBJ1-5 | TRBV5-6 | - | TGTGCCAGCAGCAAGGACCGGACAGACAATCAGCCCCAGCATTTT | CASSKDRTDNQPQHF
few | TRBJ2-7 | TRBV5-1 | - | TGCGCCAGCAGCTTGGCCTCGACGGACATTAAGTACTTC | CASSLASTDIKYF
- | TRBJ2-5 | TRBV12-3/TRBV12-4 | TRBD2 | TGTGCCAGCAGTGTCGGGACTAGCAGGACTAAAGAGACCCAGTACTTC | CASSVGTSRTKETQYF
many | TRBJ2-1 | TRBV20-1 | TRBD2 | TGCAGTGCTAGTGGTCTTAGCGGGAGGCTCTACAATGAGCAGTTCTTC | CSASGLSGRLYNEQFF
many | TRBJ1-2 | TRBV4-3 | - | TGCGCCAGCAGCCAAGGGGCATACGACGCCGCGGATGGCTACACCTTC | CASSQGAYDAADGYTF
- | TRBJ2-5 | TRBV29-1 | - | TGCAGCGTTGAAGGCGGAGGGAGGGAGACCCAGTACTTC | CSVEGGGRETQYF